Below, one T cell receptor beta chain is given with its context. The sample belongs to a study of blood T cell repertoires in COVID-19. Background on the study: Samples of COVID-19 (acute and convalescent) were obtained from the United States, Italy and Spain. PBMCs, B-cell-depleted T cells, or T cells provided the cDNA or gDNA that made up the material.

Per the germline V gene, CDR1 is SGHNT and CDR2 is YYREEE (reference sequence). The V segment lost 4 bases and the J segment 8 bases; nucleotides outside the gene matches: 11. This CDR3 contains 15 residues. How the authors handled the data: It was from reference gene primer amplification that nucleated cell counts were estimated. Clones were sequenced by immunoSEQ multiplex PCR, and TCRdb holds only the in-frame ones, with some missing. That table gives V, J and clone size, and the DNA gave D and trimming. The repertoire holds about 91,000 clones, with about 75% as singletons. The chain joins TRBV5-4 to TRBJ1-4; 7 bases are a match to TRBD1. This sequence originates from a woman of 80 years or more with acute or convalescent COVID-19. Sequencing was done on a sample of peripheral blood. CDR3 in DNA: TGTGCCAGCAGCGGAGGTGGGGCAGGGGGGGAAAAACTGTTTTTT. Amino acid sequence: CASSGGGAGGEKLFF.